What follows are 4 T cell receptor beta chains derived from one specimen sequenced in a study of control samples from healthy donors and cancer patients. Clones were read by immunoSEQ multiplex PCR, and TCRdb kept only the in-frame ones, dropping some. The table has approximately 190,000 clones, around 90% seen once. Material: blood. The receptors derive from a young man in good health.

The chain carries TRBV7-9 and TRBJ2-2; D gene uncertain. Germline V lookup: CDR1 SEHNR, CDR2 FQNEAQ (reference sequence). The CDR3 spans 11 residues. V was clipped by 3 bases and J by 6 bases, with 2 bases between them. For the CDR3, the DNA is TGTGCCAGCAGCTTCGCCGGGGAGCTGTTTTTT. Its translation: CASSFAGELFF.

The chain joins TRBV7-9 to TRBJ2-5; D possibly corresponds to TRBD1 (5 bases). V lost 6 bases and J lost 2, with 16 bases in between. Germline V gene lookup returns CDR1 SEHNR and CDR2 FQNEAQ (reference sequence). This CDR3 spans 15 amino acids. Here the CDR3 reads CASRSAQGSQETQYF. In DNA, the CDR3 is TGTGCCAGCAGATCCGCCCAGGGCAGTCAAGAGACCCAGTACTTC.

The gene calls are TRBV10-2 and TRBJ1-1; 8 bases line up with TRBD1. There are 15 residues in the CDR3. Unmatched junction bases numbered 10, after V lost 6 bases and J lost 4 bases. Germline V gene sequence: CDR1 WSHSY, CDR2 SAAADI. The CDR3 nucleotides are TGCGCCAGCAGAGGGTCGGACAGGGTGAGCACTGAAGCTTTCTTT. This translates into CASRGSDRVSTEAFF.

The chain employs TRBV4-1 and TRBJ2-7; TRBD1 agrees at 7 bases. V shed 5 bases and J 2 bases; nucleotides not matched to a gene: 9. The CDR3 length is 15 residues. Germline CDR1 is MGHRA and CDR2 is YSYEKL. The chain's CDR3 is CASSGAYGTAYEQYF. The DNA of the CDR3 is TGCGCCAGCAGCGGAGCCTACGGGACAGCCTACGAGCAGTACTTC.